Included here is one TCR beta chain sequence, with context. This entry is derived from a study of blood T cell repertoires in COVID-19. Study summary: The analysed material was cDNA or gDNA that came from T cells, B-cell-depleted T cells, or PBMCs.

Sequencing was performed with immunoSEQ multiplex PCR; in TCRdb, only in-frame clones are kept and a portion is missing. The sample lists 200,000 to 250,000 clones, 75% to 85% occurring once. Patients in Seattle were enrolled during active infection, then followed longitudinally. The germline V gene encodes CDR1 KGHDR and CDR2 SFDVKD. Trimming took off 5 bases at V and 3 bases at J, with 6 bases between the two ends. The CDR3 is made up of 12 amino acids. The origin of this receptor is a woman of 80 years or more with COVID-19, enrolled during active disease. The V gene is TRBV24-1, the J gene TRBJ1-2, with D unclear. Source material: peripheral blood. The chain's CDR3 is CATSGSDYGYTF. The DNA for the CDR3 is TGTGCCACCAGTGGGTCAGACTATGGCTACACCTTC.